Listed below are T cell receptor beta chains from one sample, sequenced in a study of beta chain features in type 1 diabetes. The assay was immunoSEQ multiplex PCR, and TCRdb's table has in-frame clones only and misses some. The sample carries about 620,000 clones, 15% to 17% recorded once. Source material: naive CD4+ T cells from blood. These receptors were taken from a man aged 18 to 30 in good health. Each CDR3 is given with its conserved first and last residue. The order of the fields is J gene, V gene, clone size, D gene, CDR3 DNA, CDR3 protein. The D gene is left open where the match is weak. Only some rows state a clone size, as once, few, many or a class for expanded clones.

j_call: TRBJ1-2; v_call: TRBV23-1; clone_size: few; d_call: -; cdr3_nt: TGCGCCAGCAGTCAGGGGCAGGCATTGGGCTACACCTTC; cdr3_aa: CASSQGQALGYTF
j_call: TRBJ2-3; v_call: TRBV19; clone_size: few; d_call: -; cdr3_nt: TGTGCCAGTAGTCCCAGGCAGCGGAGCACAGATACGCAGTATTTT; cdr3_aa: CASSPRQRSTDTQYF
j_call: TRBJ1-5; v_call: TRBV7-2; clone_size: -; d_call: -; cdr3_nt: TGTGCCAGCAGCTTAGGGAGGGAACAGCCCCAGCATTTT; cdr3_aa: CASSLGREQPQHF
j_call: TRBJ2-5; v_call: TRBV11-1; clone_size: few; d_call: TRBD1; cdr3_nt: TGTGCCAGCAGCCCCCAGACAGGGCACCCCCAGGAGACCCAGTACTTC; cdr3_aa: CASSPQTGHPQETQYF
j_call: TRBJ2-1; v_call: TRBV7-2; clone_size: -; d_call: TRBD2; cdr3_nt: TGTGCCAGCAGCTTTTTGGCCGGGACTAGCGGGAGGAATGAGCAGTTCTTC; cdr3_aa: CASSFLAGTSGRNEQFF
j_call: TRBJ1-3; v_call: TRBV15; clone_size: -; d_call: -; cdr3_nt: TGTGCCACCAGCAGATTTGACGGGCGAAACACCATATATTTT; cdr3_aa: CATSRFDGRNTIYF
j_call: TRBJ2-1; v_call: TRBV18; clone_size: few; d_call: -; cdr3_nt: TGTGCCAGCTCACCACCGGCGGGTGGCTCCTACAATGAGCAGTTCTTC; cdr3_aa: CASSPPAGGSYNEQFF
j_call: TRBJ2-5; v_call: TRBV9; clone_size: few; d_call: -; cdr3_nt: TGTGCCAGCAGCAGGACAGCTCTCCAAGAGACCCAGTACTTC; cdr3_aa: CASSRTALQETQYF
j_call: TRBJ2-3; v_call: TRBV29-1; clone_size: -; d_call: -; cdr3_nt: TGCAGCGGCCGTCAGCGTTCTAGCACAGATACGCAGTATTTT; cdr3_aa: CSGRQRSSTDTQYF
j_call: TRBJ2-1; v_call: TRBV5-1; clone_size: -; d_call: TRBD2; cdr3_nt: TGCGCCAGCAGCGAAGCGGGGCCTATTTACAATGAGCAGTTCTTC; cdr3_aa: CASSEAGPIYNEQFF
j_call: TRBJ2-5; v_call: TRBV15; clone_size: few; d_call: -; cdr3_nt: TGTGCCACCAGCCGTGGGGCCTGGCAAGAGACCCAGTACTTC; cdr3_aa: CATSRGAWQETQYF
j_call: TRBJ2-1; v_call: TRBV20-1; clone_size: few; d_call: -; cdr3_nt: TGCAGTGCTAGAGTGGGGGAGAGGCAGTTCTTC; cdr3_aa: CSARVGERQFF
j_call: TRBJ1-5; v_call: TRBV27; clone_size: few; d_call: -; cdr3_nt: TGTGCCAGCAGACCCTCGGGGAGGGGGGCTCTGCAGCCCCAGCATTTT; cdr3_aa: CASRPSGRGALQPQHF
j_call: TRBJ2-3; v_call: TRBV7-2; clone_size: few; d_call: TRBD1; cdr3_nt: TGTGCCAGCAGCTACCGGGACAGACACACAGATACGCAGTATTTT; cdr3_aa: CASSYRDRHTDTQYF
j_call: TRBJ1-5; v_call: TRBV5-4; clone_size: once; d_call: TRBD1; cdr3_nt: TGTGCCAGCAGCTTGTATGGACAGGGCAATCAGCCCCAGCATTTT; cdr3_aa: CASSLYGQGNQPQHF
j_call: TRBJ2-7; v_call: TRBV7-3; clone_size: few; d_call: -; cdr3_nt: TGTGCCAGCAGCCCCGGGAGAGGGTGGCACTACGAGCAGTACTTC; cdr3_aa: CASSPGRGWHYEQYF
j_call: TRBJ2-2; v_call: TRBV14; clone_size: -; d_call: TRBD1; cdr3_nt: TGTGCCAGCAGTGGACAGGCAAGAACCGGGGAGCTGTTTTTT; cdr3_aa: CASSGQARTGELFF
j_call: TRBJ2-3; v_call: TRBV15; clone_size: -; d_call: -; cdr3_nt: TGTGCCACCAGCAGAGATCCGACGGATACGCAGTATTTT; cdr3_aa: CATSRDPTDTQYF
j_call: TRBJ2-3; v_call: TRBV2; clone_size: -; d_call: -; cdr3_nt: TGTGCCAGCAGTGGGGACGGAGATACGCAGTATTTT; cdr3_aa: CASSGDGDTQYF
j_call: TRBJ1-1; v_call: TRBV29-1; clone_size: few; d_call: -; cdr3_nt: TGCAGCGTTGATCGGGCGGGAGACACTGAAGCTTTCTTT; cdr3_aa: CSVDRAGDTEAFF
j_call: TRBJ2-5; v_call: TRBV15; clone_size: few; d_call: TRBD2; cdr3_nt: TGTGCCACCAGCACGGGACTAGCGGGAGACCAAGAGACCCAGTACTTC; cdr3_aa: CATSTGLAGDQETQYF
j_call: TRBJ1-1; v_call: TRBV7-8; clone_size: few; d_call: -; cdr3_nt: TGTGCCAGCAGCTTAGCAGTCGGGCTGGCTTTCTTT; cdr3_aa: CASSLAVGLAFF
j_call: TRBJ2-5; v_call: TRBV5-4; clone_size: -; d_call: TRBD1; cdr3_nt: TGTGCCAGCCACGGGACAGGGGGCCAAGAGACCCAGTACTTC; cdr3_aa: CASHGTGGQETQYF
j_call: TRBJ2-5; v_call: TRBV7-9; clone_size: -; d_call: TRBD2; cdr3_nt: TGTGCCAGCAGCTTAGCATTAGGACTAGCGGGTGAGACCCAGTACTTC; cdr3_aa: CASSLALGLAGETQYF
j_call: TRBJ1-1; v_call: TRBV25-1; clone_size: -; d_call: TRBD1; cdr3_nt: TGTGCCAGCAGTACACCGGGACAGGGGCGTACTGAAGCTTTCTTT; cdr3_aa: CASSTPGQGRTEAFF
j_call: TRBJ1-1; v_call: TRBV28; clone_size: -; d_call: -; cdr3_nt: TGTGCCAGCAGGATGAGGGACATTCTCCCTGAAGCTTTCTTT; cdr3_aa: CASRMRDILPEAFF
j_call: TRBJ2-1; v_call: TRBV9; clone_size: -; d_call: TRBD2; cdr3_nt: TGTGCCAGCAGCGTAACATCCGGGACTAGTGTGATCTATGAGCAGTTCTTC; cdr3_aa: CASSVTSGTSVIYEQFF
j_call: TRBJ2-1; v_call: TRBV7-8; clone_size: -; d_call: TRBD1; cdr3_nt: TGTGCCAGCAGACAGGGGCAGGGTGGCTATGAGCAGTTCTTC; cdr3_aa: CASRQGQGGYEQFF
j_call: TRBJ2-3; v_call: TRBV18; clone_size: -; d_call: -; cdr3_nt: TGTGCCAGCTCACCCCCCCCTGTCACAGATACGCAGTATTTT; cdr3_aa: CASSPPPVTDTQYF
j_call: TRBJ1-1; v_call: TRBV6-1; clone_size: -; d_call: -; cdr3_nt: TGTGCCAGCACCAGACCGTTACCTAAGAACACTGAAGCTTTCTTT; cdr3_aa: CASTRPLPKNTEAFF
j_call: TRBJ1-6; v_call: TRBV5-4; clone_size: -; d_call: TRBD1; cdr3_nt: TGTGCCAGCAGCTTGGCTGGGACAGGGCCCCGACCCCTCCACTTT; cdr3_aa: CASSLAGTGPRPLHF
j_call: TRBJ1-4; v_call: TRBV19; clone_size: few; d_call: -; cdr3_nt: TGTGCCAGTAGTATGGGGCGTAATGAAAAACTGTTTTTT; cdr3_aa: CASSMGRNEKLFF
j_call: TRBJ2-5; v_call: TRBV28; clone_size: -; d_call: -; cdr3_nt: TGTGCCAGCAGTCACAGGTTCCAAGAGACCCAGTACTTC; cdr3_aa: CASSHRFQETQYF
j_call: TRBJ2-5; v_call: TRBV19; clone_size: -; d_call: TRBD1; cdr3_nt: TGTGCCAGTAAAGACAGGGGACAAGAGACCCAGTACTTC; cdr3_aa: CASKDRGQETQYF
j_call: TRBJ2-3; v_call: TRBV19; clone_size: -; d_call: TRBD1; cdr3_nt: TGTGCCAGTAGTTCGGGACAGAGCACAGATACGCAGTATTTT; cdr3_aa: CASSSGQSTDTQYF
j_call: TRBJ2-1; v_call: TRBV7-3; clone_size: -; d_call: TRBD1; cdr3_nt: TGTGCCAGCAGCGCCCGCCGGGACAGTGTTTGGTTCTTC; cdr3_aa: CASSARRDSVWFF
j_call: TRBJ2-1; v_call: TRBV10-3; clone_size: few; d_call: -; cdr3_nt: TGTGCCTGCCGGGACAAAGACAATGAGCAGTTCTTC; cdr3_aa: CACRDKDNEQFF
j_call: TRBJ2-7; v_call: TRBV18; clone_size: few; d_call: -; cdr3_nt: TGTGCCAGCTCGCGACAGCAGAGCTCCTACGAGCAGTACTTC; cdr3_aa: CASSRQQSSYEQYF
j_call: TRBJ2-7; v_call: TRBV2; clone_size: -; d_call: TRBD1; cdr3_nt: TGTGCCAGCAGCCAGAGACAGGGGTGGTACGAGCAGTACTTC; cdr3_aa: CASSQRQGWYEQYF
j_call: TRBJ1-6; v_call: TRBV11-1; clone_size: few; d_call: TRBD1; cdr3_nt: TGTGCCAGCAGCTCCCGGGACAGGGTCTATAATTCACCCCTCCACTTT; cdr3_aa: CASSSRDRVYNSPLHF